The 26 T cell receptor beta chains listed next were all sequenced from one sample in a study of cytomegalovirus exposure and HLA in healthy donors (dated by TCRdb to about 2017). Library preparation used the immunoSEQ multiplex PCR assay. For the multiplex PCR, a mixture combining 60 forward primers for TCR Vbeta segments and 13 reverse primers for TCR Jbeta segments was used. In TCRdb, the immuneACCESS table is reduced to in-frame sequences with V and J assigned. These tables do not hold every clone; where another copy was compared, an unresolved V gene accounts for under half, and the others remain unexplained. The sample contains 200,000 or so clones, 78% of them found a single time. The ten largest clones capture less than 4.5% of the sample. Sequencing was performed on PBMCs. These receptors all come from a male donor in good health and CMV-seronegative.

The sample holds a few counts of this clone. The genes are TRBV4-1 and TRBJ2-1, with TRBD2 matching 9 bases. V lost 4 bases and J lost 8; bases outside the gene matches: 9. The CDR3 totals 15 residues. Germline CDR1 MGHRA, CDR2 YSYEKL. Here the CDR3 reads CASSRRLAEGDEQFF. The CDR3 nucleotides read TGCGCCAGCAGCCGCCGACTAGCGGAAGGGGATGAGCAGTTCTTC.

V is TRBV11-2 and J is TRBJ2-1; a possible D gene is TRBD2 (6 bases). Germline V gene lookup returns CDR1 SGHAT and CDR2 FQNNGV. The germline V and J ends were trimmed by 0 bases and 5 bases, with 11 bases remaining between them. This CDR3 has 15 amino acids. CDR3 in DNA: TGTGCCAGCAGCTTAGACGGGAGTGGAAACAATGAGCAGTTCTTC. Amino acid sequence: CASSLDGSGNNEQFF.

This chain uses TRBV19 with TRBJ1-5; possibly TRBD1 for D (5 bases). This CDR3 is 16 amino acids long. The germline V and J ends were trimmed by 3 bases and 1 base, with 13 bases remaining between them. Germline V gene lookup returns CDR1 LNHDA and CDR2 SQIVND (reference sequence). The CDR3 sequence: CASSIHRSISNQPQHF. The CDR3 DNA sequence: TGTGCCAGTAGTATCCACAGGTCTATAAGCAATCAGCCCCAGCATTTT.

The chain joins TRBV19 to TRBJ1-5; D is undetermined. Germline V gives CDR1 LNHDA, CDR2 SQIVND (reference sequence). The CDR3 has 13 residues. V lost 5 bases, J lost 4 bases, and 9 bases lay in between. CDR3 loop: CASSLQINQPQHF. DNA of the CDR3: TGTGCCAGTAGTCTGCAGATTAATCAGCCCCAGCATTTT.

This chain connects TRBV18 to TRBJ1-5, with TRBD1 matching 7 bases. This CDR3 region has 15 residues. Unmatched junction bases numbered 5, after V lost 3 bases and J lost 3 bases. The germline gives CDR1 KGHSH, CDR2 LQKENI. Written as DNA, the CDR3 is TGTGCCAGCTCACCCTCGGGACAGATCAATCAGCCCCAGCATTTT. Its translation is CASSPSGQINQPQHF.

The rearrangement joins TRBV7-3 to TRBJ1-1; D ambiguous. V lost 5 bases and J 4 bases, leaving 14 bases between the germline ends. Germline assignment: CDR1 SGHTA and CDR2 FQGTGA. This CDR3 comprises 14 residues. The CDR3 DNA follows: TGTGCCAGCAGCCTAGGCTTTGGCGTCACTGAAGCTTTCTTT. This codes for CASSLGFGVTEAFF. The entire variable domain, with the rest obtained from reference TRBV7-3 and TRBJ1-1, is as follows: GAGVSQTPSNKVTEKGKYVELRCDPISGHTALYWYRQSLGQGPEFLIYFQGTGAADDSGLPNDRFFAVRPEGSVSTLKIQRTERGDSAVYLCASSLGFGVTEAFFGQGTRLTVV.

The genes are TRBV11-3 and TRBJ2-1; 13 nucleotides align to TRBD2. Germline CDR1 is SGHNT and CDR2 is YENEEA. The length of the CDR3 is 16 residues. After removal of 5 bases from V and 8 bases from J, the junction contained 9 bases not matched to a gene. The CDR3 loop is CASSAGLAGVRDEQFF. CDR3 bases: TGTGCCAGCAGCGCTGGACTAGCGGGAGTGAGAGATGAGCAGTTCTTC.

CDR3 DNA: TGTGCCAGCAGGCGACCGGCCCCGGACAGGGCCCACACCTTC. Protein product: CASRRPAPDRAHTF. The genes are TRBV6-5 and TRBJ1-2; the match to TRBD1 covers 8 bases. The trim removed 6 bases at V and 12 bases at J, leaving 15 bases unmatched. This CDR3 has 14 amino acids. Germline CDR1 reads MNHEY; CDR2 reads SVGAGI.

This chain joins TRBV29-1 and TRBJ1-1; the D gene is possibly TRBD1 (5 bases). The CDR3 totals 12 residues. With 4 bases removed from V and 7 bases from J, the gap between germline ends came to 13 bases. Germline loops: CDR1 SQVTM, CDR2 ANQGSEA. This chain's CDR3 is CSVVGNQGEAFF. CDR3 nucleotide sequence: TGCAGCGTTGTGGGAAATCAGGGTGAAGCTTTCTTT.

The CDR3 protein is CAISYSNPGQEYF. Written as DNA, the CDR3 is TGTGCCATCAGCTACTCTAACCCGGGACAGGAGTACTTC. The chain recombines TRBV10-3 with TRBJ2-5, with TRBD1 identical over 8 bases. Germline lookup yields CDR1 ENHRY and CDR2 SYGVKD. CDR3 size: 13 residues. V gave up 6 bases and J gave up 12 bases; unmatched junction bases: 12.

V is TRBV7-9 and J is TRBJ2-7; 7 bases are shared with TRBD1. This CDR3 is built from 14 residues. Germline CDR1 is SEHNR and CDR2 is FQNEAQ (reference sequence). Germline trimming cut 4 bases from V and 3 bases from J; bases unmatched to any gene: 6. The CDR3 DNA reads as TGTGCCAGCAGCTGGGGACAGATTAACTACGAGCAGTACTTC. Amino acid sequence: CASSWGQINYEQYF.

The chain has TRBV6-1 and TRBJ2-5; no reliable D call. The assigned J gene may be wrong: the sequence end matches TRBJ2-7 better. The length of the CDR3 is 14 residues. CDR1 and CDR2 from the germline V gene are MNHNS and SASEGT. CDR3 sequence (DNA): TGTGCCAGCATTTTGAGCTCCATATCGTCCGAGCAGTACTTC. It specifies CASILSSISSEQYF.

V gene TRBV6-1 combines with J gene TRBJ2-6; D may be TRBD1 (5 bases). Germline V gives CDR1 MNHNS, CDR2 SASEGT. V was clipped by 1 base and J by 0 bases, with 16 bases between them. CDR3 length equals 19 residues. The CDR3 loop is CASSEVAQAPLSGANVLTF. The CDR3 region has the DNA TGTGCCAGCAGTGAAGTGGCACAGGCTCCTCTCTCTGGGGCCAACGTCCTGACTTTC.

The chain links TRBV9 to TRBJ2-7; TRBD1 is a possible D gene (5 bases). CDR1 is SGDLS, CDR2 YYNGEE, per germline. This CDR3 region has 14 residues. Trimming shortened V by 4 bases and J by 5 bases, and 16 bases separated the two germline ends. The CDR3 nucleotides read TGTGCCAGCAGCCCGCAAGATACAGGACACGAGCAGTACTTC. As protein: CASSPQDTGHEQYF.

This chain joins TRBV5-4 and TRBJ2-5; 9 bases map to TRBD2. The CDR3 contains 16 residues. The germline V gene has CDR1 SGHNT and CDR2 YYREEE (reference sequence). The junction had 12 bases not matched to a gene; V was cut back by 4 bases and J by 5 bases. CDR3 bases: TGTGCCAGCAGCCAAGCAGCGGGAGGCGGAGGGGAGACCCAGTACTTC. It yields the protein CASSQAAGGGGETQYF.

The CDR3 protein is CASSLTGAGVYNEQFF. The CDR3 bases are TGTGCCAGCAGCTTAACTGGGGCGGGGGTTTACAATGAGCAGTTCTTC. The genes are TRBV7-3 and TRBJ2-1, with 7 bases that match TRBD2. This CDR3 is 16 amino acids long. Trimming at V came to 0 bases and at J to 4 bases, leaving 6 bases not matched to a gene. From germline, CDR1 is SGHTA and CDR2 FQGTGA. The full variable domain, with the rest looked up from reference TRBV7-3 and TRBJ2-1, is GAGVSQTPSNKVTEKGKYVELRCDPISGHTALYWYRQSLGQGPEFLIYFQGTGAADDSGLPNDRFFAVRPEGSVSTLKIQRTERGDSAVYLCASSLTGAGVYNEQFFGPGTRLTVL.

The CDR3, as DNA: TGTGCCAGCAGTGAATCCGGAGACCTCAAAGAGACCCAGTACTTC. Encoded protein: CASSESGDLKETQYF. The chain links TRBV25-1 to TRBJ2-5; D not resolved. V was shortened by 1 base and J by 3 bases, with 12 bases between the two germline ends. The CDR3 covers 15 residues. Germline V gene data show CDR1 as MGHDK and CDR2 as SYGVNS.

In DNA, the CDR3 is TGCGCCAGCATAAGTAGCGGGAGCTCCTACGAGCAGTACTTC. Translated, it gives CASISSGSSYEQYF. The chain carries TRBV10-2 and TRBJ2-7; the match to TRBD2 covers 9 bases. Trimming at V came to 7 bases and at J to 0 bases, leaving 4 bases not matched to a gene. Germline V lookup: CDR1 WSHSY, CDR2 SAAADI. The CDR3 covers 14 residues.

The chain is built from TRBV7-9 and TRBJ2-7; the match to TRBD2 covers 7 bases. The CDR3 runs 13 residues. Germline CDR1 SEHNR, CDR2 FQNEAQ (reference sequence). J lost 5 bases, V lost 5 bases, and 6 bases had no gene match. CDR3 residues: CASSRTSPDEQYF. CDR3 in DNA: TGTGCCAGCAGCCGGACTAGTCCCGACGAGCAGTACTTC.

The chain joins TRBV14 to TRBJ1-4, with D possibly TRBD1 on 5 matching bases. Germline V lookup: CDR1 SGHDN, CDR2 FVKESK. The CDR3 runs 16 residues. The V end was cut by 6 bases, the J end by 7 bases, with 21 bases between. The CDR3 protein is CASSPRPGWDSEKLFF. In DNA form, the CDR3 reads TGTGCCAGCAGTCCACGGCCAGGGTGGGATTCTGAAAAACTGTTTTTT. Full variable domain (rest looked up from reference TRBV14 and TRBJ1-4): EAGVTQFPSHSVIEKGQTVTLRCDPISGHDNLYWYRRVMGKEIKFLLHFVKESKQDESGMPNNRFLAERTGGTYSTLKVQPAELEDSGVYFCASSPRPGWDSEKLFFGSGTQLSVL.

The rearrangement links TRBV21-1 to TRBJ2-7; the table's D call, TRBD2, has no DNA check behind it. TRBV21-1 is a pseudogene segment. The CDR3 is 10 amino acids. CDR3 nucleotides: TGTGCCAGCAAACTCGACGAGCAGTACTTC. It yields the protein CASKLDEQYF.

V and J are TRBV27 and TRBJ1-1; D call uncertain. V was cut by 5 bases and J by 1 base, with 14 bases left in between. Germline V gene data show CDR1 as MNHEY and CDR2 as SMNVEV (reference sequence). The CDR3 is made up of 15 amino acids. CDR3 nucleotides: TGTGCCAGCAGTCCCCCCCTTGGAGCGAACACTGAAGCTTTCTTT. Translated: CASSPPLGANTEAFF.

The chain is built from TRBV6-1 and TRBJ1-6, with TRBD1 matching over 7 bases. The V segment lost 8 bases and the J segment 7 bases; nucleotides outside the gene matches: 8. The CDR3 covers 14 residues. Per germline, CDR1 MNHNS and CDR2 SASEGT. This CDR3 is CASYARGGNSPLHF. The CDR3 DNA follows: TGTGCCAGCTACGCACGAGGGGGCAATTCACCCCTCCACTTT.

This clone showed up just once. The chain couples TRBV6-5 to TRBJ1-2, with D possibly TRBD1 on 5 matching bases. The germline V and J ends were trimmed by 4 bases and 8 bases, with 11 bases remaining between them. The CDR3 runs 12 residues. Germline V lookup: CDR1 MNHEY, CDR2 SVGAGI. CDR3 nucleotides: TGTGCCAGCAGTTGGGGACTGGGGGGCTACACCTTC. This translates into CASSWGLGGYTF.

This sequence joins TRBV23-1 and TRBJ2-2, with D maybe TRBD1 (7 bases). TRBV23-1 is an open reading frame whose function is uncertain. The ends were cut back, 8 bases at V and 5 bases at J, with 21 bases in the middle. The CDR3 loop spans 16 amino acids. CDR3 DNA sequence: TGCGCCAGCGAGTCGCCTGGACAGGAGGGTACCGGGGAGCTGTTTTTT. Residues: CASESPGQEGTGELFF.

This clone came up once. The rearrangement links TRBV7-2 to TRBJ1-1, with D unclear. CDR1 and CDR2 from the germline V gene are SGHTA and FQGNSA. The CDR3 has 13 amino acids. With 3 bases removed from V and 7 bases from J, the gap between germline ends came to 12 bases. CDR3 nucleotide sequence: TGTGCCAGCAGCTTCTTTCACAGTCTTGAAGCTTTCTTT. Translated, it gives CASSFFHSLEAFF.